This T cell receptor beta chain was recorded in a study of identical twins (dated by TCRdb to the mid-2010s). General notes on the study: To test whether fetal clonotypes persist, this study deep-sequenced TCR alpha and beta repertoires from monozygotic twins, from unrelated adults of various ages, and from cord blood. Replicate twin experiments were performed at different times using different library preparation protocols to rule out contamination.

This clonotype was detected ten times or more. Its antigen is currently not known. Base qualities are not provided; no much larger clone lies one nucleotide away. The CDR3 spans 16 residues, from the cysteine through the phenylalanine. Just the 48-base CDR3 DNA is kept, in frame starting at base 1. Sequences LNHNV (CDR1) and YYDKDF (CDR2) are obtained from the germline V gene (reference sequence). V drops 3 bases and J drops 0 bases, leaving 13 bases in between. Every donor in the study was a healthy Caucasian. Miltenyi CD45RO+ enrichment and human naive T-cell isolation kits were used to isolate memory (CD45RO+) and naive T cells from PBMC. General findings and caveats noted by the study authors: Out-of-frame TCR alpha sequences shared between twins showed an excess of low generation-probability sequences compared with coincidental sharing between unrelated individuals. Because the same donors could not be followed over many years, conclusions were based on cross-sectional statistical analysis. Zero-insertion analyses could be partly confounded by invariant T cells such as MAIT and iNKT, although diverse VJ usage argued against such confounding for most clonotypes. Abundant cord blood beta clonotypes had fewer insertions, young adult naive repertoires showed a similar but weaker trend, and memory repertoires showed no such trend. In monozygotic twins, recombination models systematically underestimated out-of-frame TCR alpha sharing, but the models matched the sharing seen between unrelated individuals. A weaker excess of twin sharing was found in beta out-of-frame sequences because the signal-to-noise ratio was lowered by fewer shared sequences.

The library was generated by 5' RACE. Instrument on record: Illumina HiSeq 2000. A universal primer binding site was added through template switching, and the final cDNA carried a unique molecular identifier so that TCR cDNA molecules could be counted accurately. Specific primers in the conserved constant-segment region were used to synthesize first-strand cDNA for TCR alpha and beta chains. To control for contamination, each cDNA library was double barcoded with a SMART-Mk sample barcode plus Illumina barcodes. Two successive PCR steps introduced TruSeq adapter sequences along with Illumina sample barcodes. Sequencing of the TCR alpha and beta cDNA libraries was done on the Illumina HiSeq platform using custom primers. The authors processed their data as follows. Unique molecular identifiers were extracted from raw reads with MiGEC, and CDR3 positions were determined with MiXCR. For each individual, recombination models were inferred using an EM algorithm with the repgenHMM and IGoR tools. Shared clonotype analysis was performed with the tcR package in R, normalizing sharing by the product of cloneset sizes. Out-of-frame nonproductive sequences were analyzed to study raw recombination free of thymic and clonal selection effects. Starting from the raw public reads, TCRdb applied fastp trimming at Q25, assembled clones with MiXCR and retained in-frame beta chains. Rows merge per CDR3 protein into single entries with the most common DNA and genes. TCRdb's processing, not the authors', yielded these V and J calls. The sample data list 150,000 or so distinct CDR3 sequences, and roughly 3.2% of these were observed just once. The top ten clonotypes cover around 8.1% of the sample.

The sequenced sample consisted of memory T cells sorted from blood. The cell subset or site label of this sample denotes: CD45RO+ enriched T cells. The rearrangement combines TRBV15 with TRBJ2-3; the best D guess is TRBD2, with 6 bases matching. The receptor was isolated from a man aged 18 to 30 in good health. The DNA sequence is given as TGTGCCACCAGCAGCCTCGGGAGCCGTAGCACAGATACGCAGTATTTT. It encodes CATSSLGSRSTDTQYF.